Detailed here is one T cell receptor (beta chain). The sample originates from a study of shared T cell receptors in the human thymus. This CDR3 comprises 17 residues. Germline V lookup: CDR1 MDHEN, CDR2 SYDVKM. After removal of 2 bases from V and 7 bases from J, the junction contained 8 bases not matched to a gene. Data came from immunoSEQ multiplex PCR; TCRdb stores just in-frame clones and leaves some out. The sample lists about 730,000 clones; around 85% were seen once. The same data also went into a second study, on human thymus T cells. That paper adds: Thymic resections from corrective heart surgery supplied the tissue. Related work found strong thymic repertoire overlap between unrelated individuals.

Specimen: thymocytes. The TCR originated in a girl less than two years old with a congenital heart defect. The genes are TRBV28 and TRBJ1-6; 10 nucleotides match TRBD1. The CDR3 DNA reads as TGTGCCAGCAGTTTAGACAGGGGGCCATCACGGAATTCACCCCTCCACTTT. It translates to CASSLDRGPSRNSPLHF. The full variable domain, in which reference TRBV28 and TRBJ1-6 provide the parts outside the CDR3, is DVKVTQSSRYLVKRTGEKVFLECVQDMDHENMFWYRQDPGLGLRLIYFSYDVKMKEKGDIPEGYSVSREKKERFSLILESASTNQTSMYLCASSLDRGPSRNSPLHFGNGTRLTVT.